This entry lists 11 T cell receptor beta chains sequenced from one sample in a study of blood T cell repertoires in COVID-19. Assay: immunoSEQ multiplex PCR; the TCRdb copy retains only in-frame clones and omits some. Here the sample spans approximately 450,000 clones, nearly 90% being singletons. The sequenced sample consisted of PBMCs or T cells enriched from blood (not recorded which). Receptors originate from a woman younger than 35 with acute COVID-19.

The J gene is TRBJ2-1, the V gene TRBV14; tentatively, D is TRBD1 (5 bases). This CDR3 contains 16 residues. Per the germline V gene, CDR1 is SGHDN and CDR2 is FVKESK. V shed 1 base and J shed 7 bases, with 17 bases lying between them. The CDR3 region has the DNA TGTGCCAGCAGCCAAGTGGGGCGGCCCAATGGGAATGAGCAGTTCTTC. Protein: CASSQVGRPNGNEQFF.

The V and J genes are TRBV6-5 and TRBJ1-2; D unresolved. Germline V gene data show CDR1 as MNHEY and CDR2 as SVGAGI. The CDR3 spans 15 residues. V gave up 6 bases and J gave up 6 bases, with 20 bases separating them. The CDR3: CASRPRFGESDGYTF. CDR3 DNA: TGTGCCAGCAGGCCCCGTTTCGGGGAATCGGATGGCTACACCTTC.

The chain joins TRBV7-2 to TRBJ1-2; unclear D gene. The CDR3 length is 16 residues. From germline, CDR1 is SGHTA and CDR2 FQGNSA. The V gene lost 2 bases and the J gene lost 1 base, with 14 bases spanning the gap. The CDR3 nucleotides read TGTGCCAGCAGCTTATCACAGCCCCGTGATAACTATGGCTACACCTTC. Amino acid sequence: CASSLSQPRDNYGYTF.

This sequence joins TRBV4-3 and TRBJ1-3, with TRBD1 matching over 8 bases. Germline CDR1 and CDR2: LGHNA and YSLEER. The trim removed 5 bases at V and 2 bases at J, leaving 2 bases unmatched. The CDR3 runs 14 residues. The CDR3 DNA sequence: TGCGCCAGCAGCGCACAGGGGGCTGGAAACACCATATATTTT. Translation gives CASSAQGAGNTIYF.

V usage is TRBV10-2 and J usage is TRBJ1-6; 9 nucleotides line up with TRBD1. Germline V lookup: CDR1 WSHSY, CDR2 SAAADI. V shed 0 bases and J 13 bases; nucleotides not matched to a gene: 4. This CDR3 has 14 amino acids. CDR3 sequence (DNA): TGCGCCAGCAGTGAGTCGGGGGACAGGGCGCCCCTCCACTTT. Amino acid sequence: CASSESGDRAPLHF.

This chain uses TRBV28 with TRBJ1-4; TRBD1 is a possible D gene (5 bases). Germline V gene data show CDR1 as MDHEN and CDR2 as SYDVKM. Trimming removed 5 bases at V and 5 bases at J, with 15 bases between. The CDR3 runs 15 residues. The CDR3 DNA is TGTGCCAGCAGTCCGATACGGACAAAGAATGAAAAACTGTTTTTT. It codes for CASSPIRTKNEKLFF.

V and J are TRBV2 and TRBJ1-5, with D unclear. The V and J ends lost 8 bases and 3 bases respectively, with 8 bases between them. The CDR3 spans 12 residues. Germline V gives CDR1 SNHLY, CDR2 FYNNEI. CDR3 nucleotide sequence: TGTGCCAGCGGGCTTCTCAATCAGCCCCAGCATTTT. Its translation: CASGLLNQPQHF.

The chain's CDR3 is CASSDFQESGYTF. The CDR3 DNA is TGTGCCAGCAGTGATTTCCAGGAATCTGGCTACACCTTC. The chain carries TRBV2 and TRBJ1-2; no firm D call. Trimming stripped 3 bases from V and 7 bases from J, with 12 bases between. Germline V gene sequence: CDR1 SNHLY, CDR2 FYNNEI. The CDR3 spans 13 residues.

The J gene is TRBJ2-7, the V gene TRBV20-1; 7 bases are a match to TRBD1. V lost 3 bases to trimming and J lost 0 bases; unmatched junction nucleotides: 5. The CDR3 totals 14 residues. Germline V lookup: CDR1 DFQATT, CDR2 SNEGSKA (reference sequence). CDR3 in amino acids: CSASGTESSYEQYF. The CDR3 DNA follows: TGCAGTGCTAGTGGGACAGAGAGCTCCTACGAGCAGTACTTC.

The gene calls are TRBV18 and TRBJ1-4; 12 positions match TRBD1. V gave up 3 bases and J gave up 0 bases; unmatched junction bases: 2. The CDR3 is 17 amino acids. Looked up from germline, CDR1 is KGHSH and CDR2 is LQKENI. CDR3 residues: CASSPGQGAATNEKLFF. Here the CDR3 DNA reads TGTGCCAGCTCACCGGGACAGGGGGCTGCAACTAATGAAAAACTGTTTTTT.

The chain uses TRBV5-1 and TRBJ2-1; 12 bases fit TRBD2. V lost 3 bases and J lost 7; bases outside the gene matches: 2. The CDR3 consists of 14 residues. Looked up from germline, CDR1 is SGHRS and CDR2 is YFSETQ. The CDR3 loop is CASSSTSGRNEQFF. The CDR3 DNA is TGCGCCAGCAGCTCCACTAGCGGGAGGAATGAGCAGTTCTTC.